A selection of T cell receptor beta chains follows, all from one sample in a study of blood T cell repertoires in COVID-19. Produced via immunoSEQ multiplex PCR; TCRdb's table is partial and in-frame only. Of roughly 250,000 clones listed, roughly 90% were seen once; the top ten hold roughly 2.6%. The sequencing sample was made of PBMCs or T cells enriched from blood (not recorded which). All receptors come from a woman aged 25 to 39 with acute COVID-19. Both conserved end residues are part of each CDR3. The D gene is left open where the match is weak. Rows may omit the clone size; those that give it use once, few, many or a size class.

TRBV5-1	TRBJ2-7	TRBD2	.	CASQTGTSQGEQYF	TGCGCCAGCCAAACCGGGACTAGTCAAGGCGAGCAGTACTTC
TRBV11-2	TRBJ2-5	.	.	CASSLDLRFQETQYF	TGTGCCAGCAGCTTAGATCTACGATTCCAAGAGACCCAGTACTTC
TRBV15	TRBJ1-5	.	once	CATSRTLNQPQHF	TGTGCCACCAGCCGGACACTTAATCAGCCCCAGCATTTT
TRBV7-2	TRBJ1-5	.	.	CASSSTAGANRNQPQHF	TGTGCCAGCAGCTCCACGGCGGGGGCAAATCGCAATCAGCCCCAGCATTTT
TRBV7-9	TRBJ2-7	TRBD1	many	CASSSRTGEGSDEQYF	TGTGCCAGCAGCTCCCGGACAGGGGAGGGATCGGACGAGCAGTACTTC
TRBV25-1	TRBJ1-1	.	.	CASSEFTGQATEAFF	TGTGCCAGCAGTGAATTCACGGGACAAGCCACTGAAGCTTTCTTT
TRBV4-2	TRBJ2-5	.	.	CASSQGIEETQYF	TGTGCCAGCAGCCAAGGAATCGAGGAGACCCAGTACTTC
TRBV7-7	TRBJ2-5	.	.	CASSARRDLETQYF	TGTGCTAGCAGCGCCCGCAGGGATTTGGAGACCCAGTACTTC
TRBV5-1	TRBJ2-4	TRBD2	.	CASSVVTGGKNIQYF	TGCGCCAGCAGCGTCGTAACGGGGGGGAAAAACATTCAGTACTTC
TRBV5-8	TRBJ1-5	.	.	CASRRRGDGDQPQHF	TGTGCCAGCAGACGGCGGGGCGACGGAGATCAGCCCCAGCATTTT
TRBV29-1	TRBJ1-1	.	.	CSVVRGGEAFF	TGCAGCGTTGTTAGGGGCGGTGAAGCTTTCTTT
TRBV6-5	TRBJ2-7	TRBD2	.	CASTRGGRYEQYF	TGTGCCAGCACCCGGGGGGGCCGCTACGAGCAGTACTTC
TRBV7-2	TRBJ1-3	.	.	CASSSGVRNTIYF	TGTGCCAGCAGCTCCGGGGTACGAAACACCATATATTTT
TRBV10-3	TRBJ1-6	.	.	CAISERGTSYNSPLHF	TGTGCCATCAGTGAGCGGGGGACCTCCTATAATTCACCCCTCCACTTT
TRBV6-5	TRBJ2-2	.	.	CASRVQNTGELFF	TGTGCCAGCAGGGTACAGAACACCGGGGAGCTGTTTTTT
TRBV27	TRBJ1-2	.	.	CASSLTPRGYGYTF	TGTGCCAGCAGTTTAACCCCGAGGGGGTATGGCTACACCTTC
TRBV7-9	TRBJ2-2	.	.	CASSFVLDHRTGGELFF	TGTGCCAGCAGCTTTGTGCTTGACCATAGAACGGGCGGGGAGCTGTTTTTT
TRBV11-3	TRBJ2-2	.	once	CASSLGPTGELFF	TGTGCCAGCAGCTTAGGGCCTACCGGGGAGCTGTTTTTT
TRBV7-6	TRBJ1-1	.	.	CASSPYEMNTEAFF	TGTGCCAGCAGCCCGTATGAGATGAACACTGAAGCTTTCTTT
TRBV23-1	TRBJ1-6	TRBD1	medium-sized	CASSQSVRDSKNSPLHF	TGCGCCAGCAGTCAATCGGTCCGGGACAGCAAGAATTCACCCCTCCACTTT
TRBV5-4	TRBJ2-3	.	once	CASARGGGNTQYF	TGTGCCAGCGCCCGCGGGGGCGGGAATACGCAGTATTTT
TRBV4-2	TRBJ1-4	TRBD1	.	CASSQDRGVFELFF	TGTGCCAGCAGCCAGGACAGGGGAGTATTTGAACTGTTTTTT
TRBV6-2/TRBV6-3	TRBJ1-5	TRBD1	.	CASSGGQGRPQHF	TGTGCCAGCAGTGGGGGACAGGGCCGGCCCCAGCATTTT
TRBV25-1	TRBJ1-1	TRBD1	.	CASSEPGQGYTEAFF	TGTGCCAGCAGTGAACCGGGACAGGGGTACACTGAAGCTTTCTTT
TRBV19	TRBJ1-6	TRBD1	.	CASSRQGANSPLHF	TGTGCCAGCTCCCGACAGGGCGCCAATTCACCCCTCCACTTT
TRBV6-2/TRBV6-3	TRBJ2-7	.	.	CASSYSMSTGTGDYEQYF	TGTGCCAGCAGTTACTCGATGTCTACAGGGACCGGGGACTACGAGCAGTACTTC
TRBV19	TRBJ1-1	TRBD1	.	CASTQGAGTEAFF	TGTGCCAGTACACAGGGGGCTGGCACTGAAGCTTTCTTT
TRBV4-2	TRBJ2-1	.	.	CASSQVGLESNEQFF	TGTGCCAGCAGCCAAGTGGGCCTCGAGAGCAATGAGCAGTTCTTC
TRBV5-1	TRBJ2-1	.	.	CASNEASSADEQFF	TGCGCCAGCAATGAGGCTAGCTCGGCGGATGAGCAGTTCTTC
TRBV12-3/TRBV12-4	TRBJ1-2	.	.	CASRMEQFYGYTF	TGTGCCAGCAGGATGGAACAGTTCTATGGCTACACCTTC
TRBV5-1	TRBJ2-5	.	.	CASSLWEFGETQYF	TGCGCCAGCAGCTTGTGGGAGTTTGGAGAGACCCAGTACTTC
TRBV7-2	TRBJ1-5	.	once	CASSPGTLGSGQPQHF	TGTGCCAGCAGCCCCGGAACACTTGGCTCGGGTCAGCCCCAGCATTTT
TRBV3-1/TRBV3-2	TRBJ2-7	TRBD1	.	CASSQGQGEEQYF	TGTGCCAGCAGCCAAGGACAGGGCGAAGAGCAGTACTTC
TRBV19	TRBJ1-6	TRBD1	.	CASSPSGQGASDNSPLHF	TGTGCCAGTAGCCCTTCGGGACAGGGGGCTTCGGATAATTCACCCCTCCACTTT
TRBV18	TRBJ1-2	.	.	CASSPPVALNYGYTF	TGTGCCAGCTCACCACCGGTGGCCCTGAACTATGGCTACACCTTC
TRBV7-8	TRBJ2-6	.	.	CASSFGSSGANVLTF	TGTGCCAGCAGCTTCGGTTCCTCTGGGGCCAACGTCCTGACTTTC
TRBV7-2	TRBJ2-7	TRBD1	many	CASSPQGQGVHEQYF	TGTGCCAGCAGCCCCCAGGGACAGGGAGTCCACGAGCAGTACTTC
TRBV19	TRBJ1-6	TRBD1	few	CASSIGQGANSPLHF	TGTGCCAGTAGTATTGGGCAGGGGGCAAATTCACCCCTCCACTTT
TRBV10-3	TRBJ1-6	.	.	CAIQGELNSPLHF	TGTGCCATCCAAGGGGAACTAAATTCACCCCTCCACTTT
TRBV29-1	TRBJ2-2	.	few	CSVNGSPTGELFF	TGCAGCGTTAATGGCAGTCCCACCGGGGAGCTGTTTTTT
TRBV5-5	TRBJ2-1	TRBD2	.	CASNGRTSGYNEQFF	TGTGCCAGCAACGGAAGGACTAGCGGGTACAATGAGCAGTTCTTC
TRBV14	TRBJ1-6	.	.	CASSQSAGINSPLHF	TGTGCCAGCAGCCAATCGGCAGGTATTAATTCACCCCTCCACTTT
TRBV9	TRBJ2-1	TRBD2	once	CASSEGSGNEQFF	TGTGCCAGCAGCGAAGGTAGCGGGAATGAGCAGTTCTTC
TRBV12-3/TRBV12-4	TRBJ2-7	.	.	CASSYRDFEQYF	TGTGCCAGCAGTTACAGGGATTTCGAGCAGTACTTC